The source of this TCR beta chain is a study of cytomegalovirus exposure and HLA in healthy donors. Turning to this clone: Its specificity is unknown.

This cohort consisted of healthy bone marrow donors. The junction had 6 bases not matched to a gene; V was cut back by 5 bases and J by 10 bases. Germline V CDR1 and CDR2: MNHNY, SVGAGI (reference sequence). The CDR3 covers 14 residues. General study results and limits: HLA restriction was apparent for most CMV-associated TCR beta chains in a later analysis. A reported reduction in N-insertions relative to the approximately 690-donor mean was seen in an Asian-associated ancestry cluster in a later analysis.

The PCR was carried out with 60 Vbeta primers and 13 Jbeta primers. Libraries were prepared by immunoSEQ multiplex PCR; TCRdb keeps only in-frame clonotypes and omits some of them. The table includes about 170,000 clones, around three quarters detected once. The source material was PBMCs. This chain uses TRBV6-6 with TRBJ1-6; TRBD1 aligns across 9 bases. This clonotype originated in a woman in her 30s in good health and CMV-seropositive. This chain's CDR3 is CASSRTGDLSPLHF. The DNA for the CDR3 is TGTGCCAGCAGTCGGACAGGGGACCTCTCACCCCTCCACTTT.